The clone carrying this T cell receptor beta chain was seen a few times. This specimen belongs to a study of T-cell reconstitution after alpha-beta-depleted transplantation in children. Unmatched junction bases numbered 4, after V lost 3 bases and J lost 7 bases. Germline lookup yields CDR1 SGHKS and CDR2 YYEKEE (reference sequence). The CDR3 consists of 14 residues. Unique molecular identifiers were incorporated when the TCRbeta library was constructed. TCRdb passed the PCR reads through MiXCR, listing each CDR3 protein once. The repertoire has 500,000 or so distinct CDR3 sequences, 30% to 35% of them found once; the top ten carry around 2.3%.

The sequence was collected from a human donor who donated a stem cell graft to a child with aplastic anemia. J is TRBJ2-1 and V is TRBV5-5; 10 bases are shared with TRBD1. The specimen comprised PBMCs from the stem cell graft donor, sampled from the stem cell graft. The CDR3 is CASSSDRGMNEQFF. CDR3 bases: TGTGCCAGCAGCTCGGACAGGGGGATGAATGAGCAGTTCTTC.